This record concerns one TCR beta chain sequence. No antigen is known for it. The donors were part of the validation cohort, which consisted of 120 subjects and was separate from the first cohort of several hundred subjects. This sample was taken from a study of cytomegalovirus exposure and HLA in healthy donors. Study-wide points: TCR sequences were mostly rare, though some public TCRs occurred in many donors. The investigators catalogued 150 to 200 TCR beta chains as cytomegalovirus-associated. Accounts indicate the classifier identified cytomegalovirus status with strong specificity and sensitivity.

Trimming took 5 bases from V and 1 from J; bases not matched to a gene: 13. The CDR3 contains 17 residues. The germline CDR1 and CDR2 sequences are SQVTM and ANQGSEA. Generated by immunoSEQ multiplex PCR, the TCRdb table keeps only in-frame clones and is missing some. The data show about 150,000 clones, over 80% seen once. The material sequenced was PBMCs. This receptor was taken from a man aged 18 to 29 in good health and CMV-seropositive. This chain joins TRBV29-1 and TRBJ2-1, with 8 bases fitting TRBD2. The CDR3 nucleotides read TGCAGCGTTTTGGGACTAGAGAAGAGGGGGTCCTACAATGAGCAGTTCTTC. This sequence encodes CSVLGLEKRGSYNEQFF.